This is a list of T cell receptor beta chains from one sample in a study of Ad26.COV2.S vaccination and SARS-CoV-2 variants. The repertoire was sequenced with immunoSEQ multiplex PCR; TCRdb's copy has only in-frame clones and lacks some. This sample yields 350,000 to 450,000 clones, of which 80% to 90% are seen a single time; around 3.5% belongs to the top ten. The material sequenced was peripheral blood, taken in a trial of Ad26.COV2.S vaccine versus placebo. The receptors originated from a person between 18 and 65 years old who received the Ad26.COV2.S COVID-19 vaccine or a placebo. Each CDR3 is given with its conserved first and last residue. A D gene is named only where the DNA matches it firmly.

.	TRBV4-2	TRBJ1-5	CASSQIVDSANQPQHF	TGTGCCAGCAGCCAAATAGTCGACTCGGCGAATCAGCCCCAGCATTTT
TRBD2	TRBV4-1	TRBJ2-1	CASSQWGAGGRNEQFF	TGCGCCAGCAGCCAATGGGGAGCGGGGGGGCGGAATGAGCAGTTCTTC
.	TRBV10-3	TRBJ2-2	CAISEVVGNTGELFF	TGTGCCATCAGTGAGGTCGTCGGGAACACCGGGGAGCTGTTTTTT
TRBD2	TRBV29-1	TRBJ2-3	CSVIGLAADTQYF	TGCAGCGTCATTGGACTAGCGGCAGATACGCAGTATTTT
TRBD1	TRBV5-1	TRBJ2-1	CASSSDRGLGNEQFF	TGCGCCAGCAGCTCCGACAGGGGGCTAGGCAATGAGCAGTTCTTC
.	TRBV3-1/TRBV3-2	TRBJ1-3	CASSQGGALGNTIYF	TGTGCCAGCAGCCAGGGGGGGGCGCTGGGAAACACCATATATTTT
.	TRBV28	TRBJ2-7	CASSFPRNREKVGGPYEQYF	TGTGCCAGCAGTTTCCCCCGGAACAGGGAAAAGGTCGGGGGCCCTTACGAGCAGTACTTC
.	TRBV5-6	TRBJ1-5	CASSSTDSEQPQHF	TGTGCCAGCAGTTCGACAGATTCTGAACAGCCCCAGCATTTT
TRBD1	TRBV10-3	TRBJ2-5	CAISRTGSSGGETQYF	TGTGCCATCAGCCGGACAGGGTCGTCTGGGGGGGAGACCCAGTACTTC
.	TRBV29-1	TRBJ1-3	CSARDFTGNTIYF	TGCAGCGCACGGGACTTCACTGGAAACACCATATATTTT
.	TRBV6-4	TRBJ2-6	CASSPARSGANVLTF	TGTGCCAGCAGCCCCGCCCGCTCTGGGGCCAACGTCCTGACTTTC
TRBD2	TRBV10-3	TRBJ2-2	CAISEDSGGAIGELFF	TGTGCCATCAGTGAGGATAGCGGGGGGGCGATCGGGGAGCTGTTTTTT
TRBD2	TRBV20-1	TRBJ2-7	CSASSLRTSGGGSYEQYF	TGCAGTGCTAGTAGTTTGCGGACTAGCGGGGGGGGCTCCTACGAGCAGTACTTC
.	TRBV9	TRBJ1-3	CASSANAQGLSGNTIYF	TGTGCCAGCAGCGCGAATGCACAGGGCCTCTCTGGAAACACCATATATTTT
.	TRBV2	TRBJ2-1	CASSEEARGLSYNEQFF	TGTGCCAGCAGTGAAGAGGCACGGGGGCTCTCCTACAATGAGCAGTTCTTC
.	TRBV9	TRBJ1-1	CASSVASLPSSEAFF	TGTGCCAGCAGCGTAGCTAGTCTGCCCTCGTCTGAAGCTTTCTTT
.	TRBV19	TRBJ1-3	CASTSTAASGNTIYF	TGTGCCAGTACATCGACAGCGGCCTCGGGAAACACCATATATTTT